This TCR beta chain was recovered during a study of blood T cell repertoires in COVID-19. On the study more broadly: COVID-19 samples collected from the United States, Italy and Spain covered acute and convalescent phases. T cells, B-cell-depleted T cells, or PBMCs provided the cDNA or gDNA that served as material.

Method: immunoSEQ multiplex PCR; TCRdb's copy keeps in-frame clones and lacks some. The table lists approximately 440,000 clones, less than 95% of them singletons. The sequencing input was PBMCs or T cells enriched from blood (not recorded which). The TCR sequence derives from a man between 18 and 35 years old who had recovered from COVID-19.

The CDR3 sequence: CASSWGQGRTEAFF. CDR3 DNA sequence: TGTGCCAGCAGCTGGGGACAGGGAAGGACTGAAGCTTTCTTT. The chain couples TRBV27 to TRBJ1-1; 9 bases agree with TRBD1. CDR1 and CDR2 from the germline V gene are MNHEY and SMNVEV (reference sequence). V trimming: 6 bases; J trimming: 5 bases; junction bases outside the gene matches: 7. CDR3 length: 14 residues.